The 7 T cell receptor beta chains below come from one sample, sequenced in a study of OX40 agonist ivuxolimab in advanced cancers. Libraries were made using the immunoSEQ multiplex PCR assay. In its TCRdb copy, this immuneACCESS table keeps in-frame sequences only and misses some clones. Where compared with another copy, unresolved V genes explain less than half of these, and the others have no known cause. The sample profile shows 70,000 or so clones; about 85% of them were found once. 1.3% of the sample is held by the ten biggest clonotypes. Source: CD4+ or CD8+ T cells sorted from blood, taken in a trial of the OX40 agonist ivuxolimab. Receptor source: an adult with an advanced solid tumor such as melanoma, head and neck, liver or kidney cancer.

The chain couples TRBV5-1 to TRBJ2-7, with D perhaps matching TRBD1 (5 bases). Looked up from germline, CDR1 is SGHRS and CDR2 is YFSETQ. Trimming pared 4 bases from V and 2 bases from J, leaving 10 bases between. The CDR3 contains 13 residues. CDR3 sequence: CASSRGSTYEQYF. CDR3 coding DNA: TGCGCCAGCAGCAGGGGCTCAACCTACGAGCAGTACTTC.

The genes are TRBV28 and TRBJ2-2; D gene uncertain. Germline lookup yields CDR1 MDHEN and CDR2 SYDVKM. V shed 4 bases and J shed 3 bases, with 6 bases lying between them. The CDR3 contains 13 residues. The DNA of the CDR3 is TGTGCCAGCAGTTCAAGAGACACCGGGGAGCTGTTTTTT. It specifies CASSSRDTGELFF.

The chain links TRBV6-5 to TRBJ2-7; D not resolved. This CDR3 comprises 12 residues. Germline V CDR1 and CDR2: MNHEY, SVGAGI. V lost 5 bases to trimming and J lost 5 bases, with 10 bases between them. The chain's CDR3 is CASSAIMDEQYF. CDR3 nucleotides: TGTGCCAGCAGTGCAATAATGGACGAGCAGTACTTC.

This clone was counted a single time. This chain joins TRBV7-9 and TRBJ2-3, with 13 bases matching TRBD2. With 5 bases clipped from V and 4 bases from J, the junction kept 9 bases outside the gene matches. The CDR3 totals 17 residues. Per the germline V gene, CDR1 is SEHNR and CDR2 is FQNEAQ (reference sequence). DNA for the CDR3: TGTGCCAGCAGCCGAGGGACTAGCGGGGTCTTCCCAGATACGCAGTATTTT. Protein product: CASSRGTSGVFPDTQYF.

This chain links TRBV19 with TRBJ2-7; tentatively, D is TRBD2 (6 bases). Germline assignment: CDR1 LNHDA and CDR2 SQIVND (reference sequence). The CDR3 has 13 residues. V was shortened by 4 bases and J by 3 bases, with 10 bases between the two germline ends. The DNA for the CDR3 is TGTGCCAGTAGTAGACGCGGGGACTACGAGCAGTACTTC. Its translation: CASSRRGDYEQYF.

This rearrangement joins TRBV6-4 to TRBJ1-1; tentatively, D is TRBD1 (6 bases). The CDR3 sequence is 13 residues long. V lost 0 bases, J lost 10 bases, and 12 bases lay in between. The V gene's germline CDR1 is MRHNA and CDR2 SNTAGT. CDR3 amino acids: CASSDSIRGPAFF. CDR3 bases: TGTGCCAGCAGTGACTCGATCAGGGGACCAGCTTTCTTT.

This chain connects TRBV9 to TRBJ1-2; D is ambiguous. Germline CDR1 reads SGDLS; CDR2 reads YYNGEE. The length of the CDR3 is 14 residues. V gave up 3 bases and J gave up 8 bases, with 17 bases separating them. CDR3 in DNA: TGTGCCAGCAGCGCCCCCACGTATTCTGACGGCTACACCTTC. Protein: CASSAPTYSDGYTF.